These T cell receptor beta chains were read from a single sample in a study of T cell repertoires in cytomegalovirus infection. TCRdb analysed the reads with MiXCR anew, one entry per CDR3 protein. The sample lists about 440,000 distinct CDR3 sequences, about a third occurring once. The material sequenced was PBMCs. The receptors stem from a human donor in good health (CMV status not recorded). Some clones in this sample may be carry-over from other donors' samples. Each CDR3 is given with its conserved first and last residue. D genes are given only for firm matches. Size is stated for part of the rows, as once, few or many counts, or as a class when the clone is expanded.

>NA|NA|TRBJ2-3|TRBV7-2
CASSLVAGGIDTQYF
TGTGCCAGCAGCTTAGTTGCGGGTGGGATAGATACGCAGTATTTT
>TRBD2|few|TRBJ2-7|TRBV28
CASRPRGRAGAYEQYF
TGTGCCAGCAGGCCGCGGGGGAGAGCGGGGGCCTACGAGCAGTACTTC
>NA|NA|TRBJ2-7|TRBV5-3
CASTSSGTYEQYF
TGTGCCAGCACCTCCTCCGGGACCTACGAGCAGTACTTC
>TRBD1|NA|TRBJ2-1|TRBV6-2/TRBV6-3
CASIKGDRGHNEQFF
TGTGCCAGCATCAAGGGGGACAGGGGACACAATGAGCAGTTCTTC
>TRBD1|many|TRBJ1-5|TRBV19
CASSIDRVSSNQPQHF
TGTGCCAGTAGTATCGACAGGGTAAGCAGCAATCAGCCCCAGCATTTT
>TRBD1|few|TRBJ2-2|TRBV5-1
CASSIGQGLRTGELFF
TGCGCCAGCAGCATCGGACAGGGCTTGAGGACCGGGGAGCTGTTTTTT
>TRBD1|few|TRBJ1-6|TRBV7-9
CASSQQGDNSPLHF
TGTGCCAGCAGCCAACAGGGGGATAATTCACCCCTCCACTTT
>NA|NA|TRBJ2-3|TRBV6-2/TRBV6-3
CASSPNSYTQYF
TGTGCCAGCAGCCCTAACTCCTATACGCAGTATTTT
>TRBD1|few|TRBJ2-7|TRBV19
CASSIRTGFGEQYF
TGTGCCAGTAGTATAAGGACAGGGTTCGGCGAGCAGTACTTC
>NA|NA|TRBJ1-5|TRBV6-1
CASSELAALSSNQPQHF
TGTGCCAGCAGTGAGTTGGCAGCCTTAAGTAGCAATCAGCCCCAGCATTTT
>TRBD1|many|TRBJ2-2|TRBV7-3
CASSGQGGTGELFF
TGTGCCAGCAGCGGACAGGGGGGCACCGGGGAGCTGTTTTTT
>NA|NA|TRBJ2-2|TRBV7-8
CASSHRDRGAVGELFF
TGTGCCAGCAGTCACAGGGACCGGGGGGCTGTCGGGGAGCTGTTTTTT
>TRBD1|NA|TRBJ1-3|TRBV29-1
CSVDPGTEDHIYF
TGCAGCGTGGACCCCGGGACAGAGGACCACATATATTTT
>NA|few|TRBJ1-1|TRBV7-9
CASSLGFTEAFF
TGTGCCAGCAGCTTGGGGTTCACTGAAGCTTTCTTT
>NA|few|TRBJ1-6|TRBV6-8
CASSSNRNSPLHF
TGTGCCAGCAGCTCTAACAGGAATTCACCCCTCCACTTT
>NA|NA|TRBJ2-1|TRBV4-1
CASSLGRGSRRFDEQFF
TGCGCCAGCAGCCTCGGACGAGGGTCGCGGAGATTCGATGAGCAGTTCTTC